The 21 T cell receptor beta chains presented below share a single source sample, sequenced in a study of Graves' ophthalmopathy and Graves' hyperthyroidism. Amplification of the TCR beta CDR3 regions used RNA transcripts (as template). A first-round RT-PCR used HTBI primers, followed by a second-round multiplex PCR. TCRdb itself ran the multiplex PCR reads through MiXCR, one entry per CDR3 protein. This table holds roughly 400,000 distinct CDR3 sequences, approximately 15% found once. The specimen was peripheral blood. Receptors originate from a woman aged 18-30 years with stable Graves' hyperthyroidism.

This clonotype was seen only a few times. The chain combines TRBV5-1 with TRBJ2-1; D unclear. CDR1 is SGHRS and CDR2 is YFSETQ in the germline V gene. The CDR3 is 14 amino acids. Trimming took 3 bases from V and 4 from J, leaving 11 bases between them. As DNA, the CDR3 is TGCGCCAGCAGCTGGGGTGACGGATACAATGAGCAGTTCTTC. Protein product: CASSWGDGYNEQFF. Drawing the rest from reference TRBV5-1 and TRBJ2-1, the complete variable domain is KAGVTQTPRYLIKTRGQQVTLSCSPISGHRSVSWYQQTPGQGLQFLFEYFSETQRNKGNFPGRFSGRQFSNSRSEMNVSTLELGDSALYLCASSWGDGYNEQFFGPGTRLTVL.

This clonotype was detected ten times or more. The chain links TRBV9 to TRBJ1-1; possible D gene TRBD1, 5 bases. The CDR3 runs 16 residues. Germline loops: CDR1 SGDLS, CDR2 YYNGEE. The V end lost 3 bases, the J end lost 3 bases, and 18 bases lay between the germline ends. The DNA of the CDR3 is TGTGCCAGCAGCGGTACTTCCGGGACCGCCGACACTGAAGCTTTCTTT. This encodes CASSGTSGTADTEAFF.

This clonotype was recorded many times. The genes are TRBV25-1 and TRBJ2-7; D not resolved. The CDR3 is 12 amino acids. V gave up 3 bases and J gave up 2 bases, with 5 bases separating them. The germline V gene has CDR1 MGHDK and CDR2 SYGVNS. This CDR3 is CASSDSPYEQYF. The CDR3 region has the DNA TGTGCCAGCAGTGACAGTCCCTACGAGCAGTACTTC.

This clonotype has a count of ten or more. This rearrangement joins TRBV6-2 or TRBV6-3 to TRBJ1-2, with 8 bases lining up with TRBD1. The junction had 5 bases not matched to a gene; V was cut back by 0 bases and J by 5 bases. The germline gives CDR1 MNHEY, CDR2 SVGEGT. CDR3 length equals 15 residues. CDR3 in DNA: TGTGCCAGCAGTTACTCGACAGGGGATTGGTATGGCTACACCTTC. It is translated as CASSYSTGDWYGYTF.

This chain uses TRBV6-1 with TRBJ2-6; no firm D call. Trimming left V 6 bases short and J 0 bases short, with 15 bases between. CDR3 length equals 17 residues. Germline V lookup: CDR1 MNHNS, CDR2 SASEGT. CDR3 region: CASRRNLRSSGANVLTF. The CDR3 DNA is TGTGCCAGCAGACGCAATTTAAGATCCTCTGGGGCCAACGTCCTGACTTTC.

Remarks on this clonotype: A clone one base away is much larger, so this may be a read error. The V gene is TRBV3-1, the J gene TRBJ1-1, with D perhaps TRBD1 (6 bases). The CDR3 covers 17 residues. The germline V gene encodes CDR1 LGHDT and CDR2 YNNKEL (reference sequence). CDR3 bases: TGTGCCAGCAGCCAAGAGGGGAGCGGACAGAGGAACACTGAAGTTTTCTTT. Encoded protein: CASSQEGSGQRNTEVFF.

Many counts were recorded for this clonotype. The chain carries TRBV27 and TRBJ2-7; 9 bases align to TRBD2. Germline CDR1 is MNHEY and CDR2 is SMNVEV (reference sequence). The V and J ends lost 2 bases and 2 bases, in that order; junction bases with no gene match: 10. There are 17 residues in the CDR3. CDR3 DNA sequence: TGTGCCAGCAGTTTAAACGTGGGGGCTAGCGGGACCTACGAGCAGTACTTC. Translated, it gives CASSLNVGASGTYEQYF.

The sample holds many counts of this clonotype. The chain combines TRBV29-1 with TRBJ1-1; unclear D gene. The germline V gene has CDR1 SQVTM and CDR2 ANQGSEA. The CDR3 extends over 11 amino acids. Trimming removed 7 bases at V and 5 bases at J, with 11 bases between. The CDR3: CSAGLVTEAFF. The CDR3 coding sequence is TGCAGCGCCGGGCTGGTAACTGAAGCTTTCTTT.

This clonotype was observed many times. The chain uses TRBV2 and TRBJ2-2; a possible D gene is TRBD1 (5 bases). The germline gives CDR1 SNHLY, CDR2 FYNNEI. Trimming cost V 4 bases and J 2 bases, with 8 bases left between them. This CDR3 has 14 amino acids. CDR3 DNA sequence: TGTGCCAGCAGTGTCGACAGAAACACCGGGGAGCTGTTTTTT. As protein: CASSVDRNTGELFF.

This clonotype was counted once. A much bigger clone sits one base away, suggesting this may be a read error. The chain employs TRBV5-4 and TRBJ2-5; TRBD2 agrees at 15 bases. Germline V lookup: CDR1 SGHNT, CDR2 YYREEE (reference sequence). CDR3 length equals 16 residues. The CDR3 protein is CASRTGTSGGQETQNF. CDR3 bases: TGTGCCAGCAGAACCGGGACTAGCGGGGGGCAAGAGACCCAGAACTTC.

The chain joins TRBV7-2 to TRBJ2-5; TRBD2 matches at 9 bases. This CDR3 has 15 amino acids. Germline CDR1 is SGHTA and CDR2 is FQGNSA. V was clipped by 5 bases and J by 8 bases; unmatched bases: 12. The DNA of the CDR3 is TGTGCCAGCAGCCCCAGCGGGGGGCTTGGGGATACCCAGTACTTC. Its translation is CASSPSGGLGDTQYF.

This clonotype appeared a few times. The chain links TRBV11-2 to TRBJ2-7; TRBD2 matches at 14 bases. The J call may be incorrect, as the DNA end agrees better with TRBJ2-5. The CDR3 extends over 17 amino acids. The V gene's germline CDR1 is SGHAT and CDR2 FQNNGV. The CDR3 nucleotides read TGTGCCAGCAGCGCCGGGACTAGCGGGGGAAGAGCAGAGACCCAGTACTTC. Protein product: CASSAGTSGGRAETQYF.

This rearrangement joins TRBV11-2 to TRBJ1-2; no definite D call. V lost 5 bases and J 1 base, leaving 8 bases between the germline ends. This CDR3 comprises 13 residues. CDR1 and CDR2 (germline): SGHAT, FQNNGV. Here the CDR3 reads CASSEAINYGYTF. As DNA, the CDR3 is TGTGCCAGCAGCGAGGCCATTAACTATGGCTACACCTTC.

For this clonotype: This may come from a read error, since a much larger clone is one base off. The chain is built from TRBV4-2 and TRBJ1-1; maybe TRBD1 (5 bases). Germline values: CDR1 LGHNA, CDR2 YNFKEQ. The CDR3 extends over 14 amino acids. CDR3 DNA: TGTGCCAGCAGCCAAGATGGGGCGAGAACTGAATCTTTCTTT. It translates to CASSQDGARTESFF.

In this sample, this clonotype turned up a few times. The rearrangement uses TRBV24-1 and TRBJ2-1; 10 nucleotides align to TRBD1. Looked up from germline, CDR1 is KGHDR and CDR2 is SFDVKD. V shed 4 bases and J 7 bases; nucleotides not matched to a gene: 9. This CDR3 is 16 amino acids long. CDR3 residues: CATSDPTGTGANEQFF. In DNA form, the CDR3 reads TGTGCCACCAGTGACCCGACCGGGACAGGGGCGAATGAGCAGTTCTTC.

This clonotype has just a few counts. The chain employs TRBV18 and TRBJ2-5; 11 bases align to TRBD2. The J segment lost 2 bases and the V segment lost 6 bases, leaving 5 bases of the junction unmatched. The CDR3 spans 15 residues. CDR1 and CDR2 from the germline V gene are KGHSH and LQKENI. The CDR3 here is CASSGLAGNQETQYF. The CDR3 bases are TGTGCCAGCTCTGGACTAGCGGGTAATCAAGAGACCCAGTACTTC. Full variable domain (rest looked up from reference TRBV18 and TRBJ2-5): NAGVMQNPRHLVRRRGQEARLRCSPMKGHSHVYWYRQLPEEGLKFMVYLQKENIIDESGMPKERFSAEFPKEGPSILRIQQVVRGDSAAYFCASSGLAGNQETQYFGPGTRLLVL.

This clonotype was counted many times. V gene TRBV6-2 or TRBV6-3 combines with J gene TRBJ2-5; D call uncertain. The germline V gene has CDR1 MNHEY and CDR2 SVGEGT. This CDR3 contains 13 residues. Trimming left V 1 base short and J 5 bases short, with 8 bases between. Written as DNA, the CDR3 is TGTGCCAGCAGTTACTTGTTACGCGAGACCCAGTACTTC. This gives the protein CASSYLLRETQYF.

The sample holds a few counts of this clonotype. J is TRBJ1-2 and V is TRBV6-1, with D unresolved. CDR3 size: 15 residues. The V end lost 0 bases, the J end lost 6 bases, and 14 bases lay between the germline ends. The germline V gene encodes CDR1 MNHNS and CDR2 SASEGT. The CDR3 sequence is CASSEAPGIQNGYTF. The CDR3 DNA reads as TGTGCCAGCAGTGAAGCGCCGGGTATTCAGAATGGCTACACCTTC.

At least ten counts were recorded for this clonotype. This chain uses TRBV11-2 with TRBJ1-1, with a weak D call TRBD1 (6 bases). This CDR3 is built from 15 residues. The germline V and J ends were trimmed by 5 bases and 4 bases, with 17 bases remaining between them. Germline lookup yields CDR1 SGHAT and CDR2 FQNNGV. CDR3 protein: CASSHYKGGGTEAFF. Here the CDR3 DNA reads TGTGCCAGCAGCCATTATAAGGGGGGCGGCACTGAAGCTTTCTTT.

This clonotype was observed at least ten times. The rearrangement links TRBV29-1 to TRBJ2-5; D is perhaps TRBD1 (6 bases). The CDR3 is 14 amino acids. Germline-derived CDR1 and CDR2 are SQVTM and ANQGSEA. With 4 bases removed from V and 2 bases from J, the gap between germline ends came to 14 bases. The CDR3 is CSVAYGQIQETQYF. In DNA, the CDR3 is TGCAGCGTTGCCTATGGACAGATACAAGAGACCCAGTACTTC.

This clonotype was seen ten or more times. V usage is TRBV12-3 or TRBV12-4 and J usage is TRBJ2-7; D is unclear. Trimming removed 3 bases at V and 11 bases at J, with 14 bases between. The CDR3 totals 12 residues. Written as DNA, the CDR3 is TGTGCCAGCAGTTTGCCCCGCTCGGCTAAGTACTTC. Its protein is CASSLPRSAKYF.